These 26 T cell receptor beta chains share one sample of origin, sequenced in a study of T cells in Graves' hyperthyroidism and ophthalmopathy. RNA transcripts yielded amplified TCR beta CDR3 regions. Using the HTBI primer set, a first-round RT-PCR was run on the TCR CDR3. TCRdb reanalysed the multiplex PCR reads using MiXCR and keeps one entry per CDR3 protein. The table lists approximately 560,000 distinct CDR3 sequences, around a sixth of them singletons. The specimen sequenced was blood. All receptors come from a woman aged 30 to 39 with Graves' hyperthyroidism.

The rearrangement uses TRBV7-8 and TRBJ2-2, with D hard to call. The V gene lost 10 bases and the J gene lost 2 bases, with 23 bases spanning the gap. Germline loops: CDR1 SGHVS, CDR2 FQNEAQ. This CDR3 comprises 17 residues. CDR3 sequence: CATPPPIHKINTGELFF. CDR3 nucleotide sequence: TGTGCCACCCCCCCACCCATTCATAAAATAAACACCGGGGAGCTGTTTTTT.

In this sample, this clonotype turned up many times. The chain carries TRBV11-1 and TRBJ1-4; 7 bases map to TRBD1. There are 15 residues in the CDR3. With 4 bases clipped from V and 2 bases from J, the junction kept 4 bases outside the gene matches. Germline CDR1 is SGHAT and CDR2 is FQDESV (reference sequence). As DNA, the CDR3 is TGTGCCAGCAGCTACAGGGGTTCGACTAATGAAAAACTGTTTTTT. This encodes CASSYRGSTNEKLFF.

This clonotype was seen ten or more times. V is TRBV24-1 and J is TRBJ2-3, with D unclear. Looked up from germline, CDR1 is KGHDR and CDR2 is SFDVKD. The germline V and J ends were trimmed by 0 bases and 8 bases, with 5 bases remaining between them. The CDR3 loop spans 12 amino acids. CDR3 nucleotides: TGTGCCACCAGTGATTTGTTTCGTACGCAGTATTTT. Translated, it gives CATSDLFRTQYF.

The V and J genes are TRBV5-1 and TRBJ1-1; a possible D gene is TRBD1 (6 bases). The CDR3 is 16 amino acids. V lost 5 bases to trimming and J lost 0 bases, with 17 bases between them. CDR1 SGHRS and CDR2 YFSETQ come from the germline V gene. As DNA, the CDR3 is TGCGCCAGCAGTCACAGGGTTGGGTACATGAACACTGAAGCTTTCTTT. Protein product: CASSHRVGYMNTEAFF.

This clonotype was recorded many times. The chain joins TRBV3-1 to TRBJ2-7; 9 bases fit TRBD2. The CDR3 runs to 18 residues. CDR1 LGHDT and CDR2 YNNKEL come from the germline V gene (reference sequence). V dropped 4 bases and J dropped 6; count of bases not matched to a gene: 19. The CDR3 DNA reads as TGTGCCAGCAGCCTAAGGAGGGTTAGCGGGAGCCGGCCTCCCGAGCAGTACTTC. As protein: CASSLRRVSGSRPPEQYF.

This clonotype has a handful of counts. The CDR3 nucleotides are TGCGCCAGCAGCCTGGACCTGTCGGGTAATTCACCCCTCCACTTT. This gives the protein CASSLDLSGNSPLHF. V usage is TRBV5-1 and J usage is TRBJ1-6, with D hard to call. With 4 bases removed from V and 6 bases from J, the gap between germline ends came to 14 bases. The germline gives CDR1 SGHRS, CDR2 YFSETQ. The CDR3 totals 15 residues. Full variable domain (outside the CDR3, taken from reference TRBV5-1 and TRBJ1-6): KAGVTQTPRYLIKTRGQQVTLSCSPISGHRSVSWYQQTPGQGLQFLFEYFSETQRNKGNFPGRFSGRQFSNSRSEMNVSTLELGDSALYLCASSLDLSGNSPLHFGNGTRLTVT.

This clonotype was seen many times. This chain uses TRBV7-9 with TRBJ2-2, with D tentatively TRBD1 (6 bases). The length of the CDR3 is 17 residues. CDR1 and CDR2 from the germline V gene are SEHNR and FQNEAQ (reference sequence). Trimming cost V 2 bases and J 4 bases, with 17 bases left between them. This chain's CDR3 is CASSLSRDILPTGELFF. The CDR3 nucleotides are TGTGCCAGCAGCTTAAGTCGGGACATACTGCCCACCGGGGAGCTGTTTTTT.

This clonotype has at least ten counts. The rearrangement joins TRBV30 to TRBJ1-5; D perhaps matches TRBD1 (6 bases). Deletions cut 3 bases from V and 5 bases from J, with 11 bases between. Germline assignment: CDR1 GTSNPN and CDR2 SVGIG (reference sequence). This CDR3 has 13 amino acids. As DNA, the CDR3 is TGTGCCTGGAGAAGGACAGAAGATCAGCCCCAGCATTTT. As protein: CAWRRTEDQPQHF.

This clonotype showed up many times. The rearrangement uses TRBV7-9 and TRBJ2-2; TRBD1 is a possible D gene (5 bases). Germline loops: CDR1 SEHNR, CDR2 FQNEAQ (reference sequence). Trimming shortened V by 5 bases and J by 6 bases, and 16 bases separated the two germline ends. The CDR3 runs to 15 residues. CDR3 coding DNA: TGTGCCAGCAGCCCAAGACAGTATACCCCCGGGGAGCTGTTTTTT. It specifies CASSPRQYTPGELFF.

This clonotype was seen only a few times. CDR3 DNA sequence: TGCGCCAGCAGCCGGGGACTAGCGGGAGTGTTAACCGGGGAGCTGTTTTTT. It yields the protein CASSRGLAGVLTGELFF. This chain links TRBV4-1 with TRBJ2-2, with 14 nucleotides matching TRBD2. CDR3 length equals 17 residues. The J segment lost 5 bases and the V segment lost 4 bases, leaving 6 bases of the junction unmatched. CDR1 is MGHRA and CDR2 is YSYEKL in the germline V gene.

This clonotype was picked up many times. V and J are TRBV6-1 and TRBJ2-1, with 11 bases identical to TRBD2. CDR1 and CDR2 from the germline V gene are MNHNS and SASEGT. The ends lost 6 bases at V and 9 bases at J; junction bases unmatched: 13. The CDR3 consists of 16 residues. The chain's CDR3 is CASSRPGLAGGIEQFF. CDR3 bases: TGTGCCAGCAGCCGCCCCGGACTAGCGGGCGGGATTGAGCAGTTCTTC.

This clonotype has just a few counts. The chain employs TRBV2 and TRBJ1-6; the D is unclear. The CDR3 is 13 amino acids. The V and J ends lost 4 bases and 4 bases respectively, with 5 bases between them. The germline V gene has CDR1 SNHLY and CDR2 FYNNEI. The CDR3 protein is CASSALYNSPLHF. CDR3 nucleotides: TGTGCCAGCAGTGCCCTGTATAATTCACCCCTCCACTTT.

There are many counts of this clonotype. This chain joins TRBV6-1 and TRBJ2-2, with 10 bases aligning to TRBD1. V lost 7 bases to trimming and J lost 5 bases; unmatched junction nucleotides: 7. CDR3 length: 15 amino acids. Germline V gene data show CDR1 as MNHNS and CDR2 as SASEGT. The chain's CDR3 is CASNRDRGITGELFF. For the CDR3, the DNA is TGTGCCAGCAATAGGGACAGGGGAATTACCGGGGAGCTGTTTTTT.

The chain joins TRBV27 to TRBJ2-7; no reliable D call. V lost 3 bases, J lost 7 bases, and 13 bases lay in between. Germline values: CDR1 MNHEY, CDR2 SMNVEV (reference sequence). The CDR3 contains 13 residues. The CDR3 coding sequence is TGTGCCAGCAGTTTGAATAGGGTGGGGGAGCAGTACTTC. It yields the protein CASSLNRVGEQYF.

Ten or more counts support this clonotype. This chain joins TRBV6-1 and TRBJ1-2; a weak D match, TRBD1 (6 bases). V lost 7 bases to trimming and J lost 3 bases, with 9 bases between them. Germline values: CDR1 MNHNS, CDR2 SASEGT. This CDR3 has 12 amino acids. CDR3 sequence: CASTSGDYGYTF. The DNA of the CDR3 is TGTGCCAGCACCTCAGGGGACTATGGCTACACCTTC.

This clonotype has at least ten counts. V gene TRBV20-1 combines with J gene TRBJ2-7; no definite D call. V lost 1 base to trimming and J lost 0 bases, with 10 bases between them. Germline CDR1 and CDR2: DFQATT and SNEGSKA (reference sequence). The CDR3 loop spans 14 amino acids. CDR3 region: CSARADLSSYEQYF. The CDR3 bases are TGCAGTGCTAGAGCGGACCTGAGCTCCTACGAGCAGTACTTC.

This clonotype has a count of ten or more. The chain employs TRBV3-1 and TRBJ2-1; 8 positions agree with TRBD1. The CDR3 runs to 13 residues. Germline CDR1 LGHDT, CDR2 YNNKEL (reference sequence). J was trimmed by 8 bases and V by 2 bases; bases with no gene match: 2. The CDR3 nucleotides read TGTGCCAGCAGCCAACAGGGGGCACATGAGCAGTTCTTC. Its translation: CASSQQGAHEQFF.

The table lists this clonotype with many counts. The CDR3 DNA reads as TGTGCCAGCAGCTTAAGGTGGTCTCCAACCGACTTATACAATGAGCAGTTCTTC. Protein sequence: CASSLRWSPTDLYNEQFF. This chain links TRBV7-3 with TRBJ2-1, with no clear D. V was clipped by 1 base and J by 4 bases, with 20 bases between them. CDR1 and CDR2 from the germline V gene are SGHTA and FQGTGA. The CDR3 runs to 18 residues.

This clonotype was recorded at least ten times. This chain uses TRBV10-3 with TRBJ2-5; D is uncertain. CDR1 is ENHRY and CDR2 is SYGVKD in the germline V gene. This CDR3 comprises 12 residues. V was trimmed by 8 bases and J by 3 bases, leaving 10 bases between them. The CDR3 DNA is TGTGCCATCGGTGTGGGTGAAGAGACCCAGTACTTC. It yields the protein CAIGVGEETQYF.

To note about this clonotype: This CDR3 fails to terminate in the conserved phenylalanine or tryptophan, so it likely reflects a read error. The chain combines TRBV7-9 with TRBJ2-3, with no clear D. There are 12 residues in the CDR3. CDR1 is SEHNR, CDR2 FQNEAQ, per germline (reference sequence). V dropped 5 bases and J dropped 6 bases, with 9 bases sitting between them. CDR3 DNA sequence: TGTGCCAGCAGCCCTTCCGGGGATACGCAGTATCTT. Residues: CASSPSGDTQYL.

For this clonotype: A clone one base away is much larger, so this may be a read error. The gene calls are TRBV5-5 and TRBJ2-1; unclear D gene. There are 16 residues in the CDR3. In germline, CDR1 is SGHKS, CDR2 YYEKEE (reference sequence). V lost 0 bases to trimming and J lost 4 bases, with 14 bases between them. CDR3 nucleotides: TGTGCCAGCAGCTTGGGAATAGCCTTTGGGTACAATGAGCAGTTCTTC. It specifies CASSLGIAFGYNEQFF.

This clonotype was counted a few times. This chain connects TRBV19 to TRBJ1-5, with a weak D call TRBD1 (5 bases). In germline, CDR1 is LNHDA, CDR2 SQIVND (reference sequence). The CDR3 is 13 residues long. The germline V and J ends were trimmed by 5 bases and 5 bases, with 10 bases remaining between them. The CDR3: CASSGGNHQPQHF. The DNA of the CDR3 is TGTGCCAGTAGTGGGGGGAACCATCAGCCCCAGCATTTT.

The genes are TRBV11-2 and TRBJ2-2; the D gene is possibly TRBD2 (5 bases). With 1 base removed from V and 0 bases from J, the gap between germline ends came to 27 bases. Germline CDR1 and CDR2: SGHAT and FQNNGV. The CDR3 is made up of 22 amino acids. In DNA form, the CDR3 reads TGTGCCAGCAGCTTAGTTTATGACGGTCTCGTCAGACTATCAGCGAACACCGGGGAGCTGTTTTTT. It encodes CASSLVYDGLVRLSANTGELFF.

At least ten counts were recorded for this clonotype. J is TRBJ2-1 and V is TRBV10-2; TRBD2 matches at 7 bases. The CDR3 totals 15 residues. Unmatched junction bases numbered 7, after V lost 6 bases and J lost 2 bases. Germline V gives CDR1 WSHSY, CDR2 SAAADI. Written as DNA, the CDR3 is TGCGCCAGCAGCCGCGGGGGAGGAACCTACAATGAGCAGTTCTTC. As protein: CASSRGGGTYNEQFF.

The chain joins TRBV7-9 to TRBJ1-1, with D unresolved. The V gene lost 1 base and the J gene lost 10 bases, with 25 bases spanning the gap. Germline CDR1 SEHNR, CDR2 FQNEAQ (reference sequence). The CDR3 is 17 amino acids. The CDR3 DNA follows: TGTGCCAGCAGCTTAGGGGCGGCACACAGAGGAGGTTCGCGAGCTTTCTTT. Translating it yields CASSLGAAHRGGSRAFF.

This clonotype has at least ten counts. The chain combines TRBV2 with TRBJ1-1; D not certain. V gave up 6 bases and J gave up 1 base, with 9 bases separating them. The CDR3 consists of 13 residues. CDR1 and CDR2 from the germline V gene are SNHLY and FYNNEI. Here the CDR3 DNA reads TGTGCCAGCAGCGGCAGGAAGAACACTGAAGCTTTCTTT. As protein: CASSGRKNTEAFF. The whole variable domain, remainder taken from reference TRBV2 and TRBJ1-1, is EPEVTQTPSHQVTQMGQEVILRCVPISNHLYFYWYRQILGQKVEFLVSFYNNEISEKSEIFDDQFSVERPDGSNFTLKIRSTKLEDSAMYFCASSGRKNTEAFFGQGTRLTVV.